These 26 T cell receptor beta chains originate from one sample sequenced in a study of early T cells in non-severe SARS-CoV-2 infection. TCRdb independently ran MiXCR on the 5' RACE reads; one entry per CDR3 protein. This sample has fewer than 50,000 distinct CDR3 sequences, with less than 8.5% found just once. The sample was whole blood. All receptors come from an adult who was a healthcare worker with PCR-confirmed SARS-CoV-2 infection or an uninfected control (not recorded which).

This clonotype was picked up many times. The chain is built from TRBV7-9 and TRBJ2-7; tentatively, D is TRBD2 (6 bases). Germline V gene lookup returns CDR1 SEHNR and CDR2 FQNEAQ (reference sequence). CDR3 length: 13 residues. V dropped 0 bases and J dropped 5 bases, with 8 bases sitting between them. CDR3 loop: CASSLAGGNEQYF. CDR3 in DNA: TGTGCCAGCAGCTTAGCGGGGGGAAACGAGCAGTACTTC. Based on the CDR3 plus reference TRBV7-9 and TRBJ2-7, the full variable domain is DTGVSQNPRHKITKRGQNVTFRCDPISEHNRLYWYRQTLGQGPEFLTYFQNEAQLEKSRLLSDRFSAERPKGSFSTLEIQRTEQGDSAMYLCASSLAGGNEQYFGPGTRLTVT.

The genes are TRBV6-5 and TRBJ2-5; possibly TRBD2 for D (7 bases). Germline V CDR1 and CDR2: MNHEY, SVGAGI. The CDR3 spans 15 residues. The V end lost 5 bases, the J end lost 7 bases, and 20 bases lay between the germline ends. The CDR3 sequence is CASSPLAGGPGTQYF. The CDR3, as DNA: TGTGCCAGCAGTCCACTAGCCGGGGGGCCAGGGACCCAGTACTTC.

This rearrangement joins TRBV6-2 or TRBV6-3 to TRBJ1-5; 12 bases are shared with TRBD1. The CDR3 runs 16 residues. CDR1 is MNHEY and CDR2 is SVGEGT in the germline V gene. Trimming removed 4 bases from V and 6 bases from J; junction bases left unmatched: 7. CDR3 DNA sequence: TGTGCCAGCAGTTCCCGGGACAGGGGGCTTAGTCAGCCCCAGCATTTT. Translation: CASSSRDRGLSQPQHF.

This sequence joins TRBV13 and TRBJ1-5; D is undetermined. This CDR3 is built from 15 residues. Per germline, CDR1 PRHDT and CDR2 FYEKMQ (reference sequence). Trimming left V 0 bases short and J 0 bases short, with 6 bases between. The CDR3 coding sequence is TGTGCCAGCAGCTTAGGGGGGTTTAGCAATCAGCCCCAGCATTTT. Translation: CASSLGGFSNQPQHF.

This clonotype was detected only a few times. The chain couples TRBV28 to TRBJ2-7; 8 bases are shared with TRBD1. Germline V lookup: CDR1 MDHEN, CDR2 SYDVKM. This CDR3 region has 16 residues. After removal of 3 bases from V and 7 bases from J, the junction contained 14 bases not matched to a gene. The CDR3 protein is CASSFLRQGRTREQYF. In DNA, the CDR3 is TGTGCCAGCAGTTTCCTCCGACAGGGGCGCACTAGGGAGCAGTACTTC.

This clonotype has ten or more counts. V usage is TRBV28 and J usage is TRBJ1-2; D uncertain. Germline V CDR1 and CDR2: MDHEN, SYDVKM. This CDR3 comprises 10 residues. V lost 6 bases, J lost 4 bases, and 3 bases lay in between. This CDR3 reads CASRSYGYTF. For the CDR3, the DNA is TGTGCCAGCAGGTCCTATGGCTACACCTTC.

This clonotype appeared many times. The rearrangement links TRBV9 to TRBJ2-1; D is perhaps TRBD1 or TRBD2 (6 bases each). The CDR3 runs to 16 residues. Germline loops: CDR1 SGDLS, CDR2 YYNGEE. V was shortened by 0 bases and J by 0 bases, with 10 bases between the two germline ends. The DNA for the CDR3 is TGTGCCAGCAGCGTAGTTGGAGGGGGCTCCTACAATGAGCAGTTCTTC. Protein product: CASSVVGGGSYNEQFF.

This clonotype was found many times. J is TRBJ2-1 and V is TRBV21-1; no check of the table's D call, TRBD1, against the DNA was made. TRBV21-1 is recorded as a pseudogene. The CDR3 sequence is 17 residues long. DNA of the CDR3: TGTGCCAGCCGGGACAGGGCACGTCCCTGCTCCTACAATGAGCAGTTCTTC. As protein: CASRDRARPCSYNEQFF.

This chain connects TRBV7-6 to TRBJ2-2; 9 bases align to TRBD1. Germline-derived CDR1 and CDR2 are SGHVS and FNYEAQ. The junction had 4 bases not matched to a gene; V was cut back by 4 bases and J by 4 bases. The CDR3 length is 15 residues. CDR3 in amino acids: CASSYQTGGTGELFF. The CDR3 DNA follows: TGTGCCAGCAGCTACCAGACAGGGGGCACCGGGGAGCTGTTTTTT. Full variable domain (remainder filled in from reference TRBV7-6 and TRBJ2-2): GAGVSQSPRYKVTKRGQDVALRCDPISGHVSLYWYRQALGQGPEFLTYFNYEAQQDKSGLPNDRFSAERPEGSISTLTIQRTEQRDSAMYRCASSYQTGGTGELFFGEGSRLTVL.

A few counts support this clonotype. V gene TRBV10-3 combines with J gene TRBJ1-2, with 7 positions matching TRBD1. Losses at the gene ends were 8 bases for V and 8 bases for J; bases not matched to a gene: 11. There are 13 residues in the CDR3. CDR1 is ENHRY, CDR2 SYGVKD, per germline. The CDR3 region is CAIPRLTGDGYTF. Written as DNA, the CDR3 is TGTGCCATCCCCCGGCTAACAGGGGACGGCTACACCTTC.

This clonotype was detected ten times or more. The rearrangement links TRBV20-1 to TRBJ1-4, with D possibly matching TRBD1 (6 bases). V was cut by 6 bases and J by 11 bases, with 19 bases left in between. This CDR3 is built from 13 residues. The germline gives CDR1 DFQATT, CDR2 SNEGSKA (reference sequence). CDR3 residues: CSATTGVGSKLFF. The CDR3 coding sequence is TGCAGTGCAACGACAGGAGTAGGGTCGAAACTGTTTTTT.

This clonotype was recorded at least ten times. The chain carries TRBV29-1 and TRBJ2-1; the match to TRBD1 covers 7 bases. Germline CDR1 and CDR2: SQVTM and ANQGSEA. The CDR3 totals 13 residues. Trimming at V came to 6 bases and at J to 5 bases, leaving 7 bases not matched to a gene. CDR3 nucleotides: TGCAGCGTCGCGACAGGGCCTGACAATGAGCAGTTCTTC. Residues: CSVATGPDNEQFF.

This clonotype was counted ten times or more. The genes are TRBV12-3 or TRBV12-4 and TRBJ2-3; 11 bases map to TRBD2. The CDR3 loop spans 15 amino acids. V shed 6 bases and J 6 bases; nucleotides not matched to a gene: 8. The CDR3 DNA reads TGTGCCAGCAGCACACTAGCGGGGGTTCTTGATACGCAGTATTTT. It translates to CASSTLAGVLDTQYF.

This clonotype was recorded at least ten times. V gene TRBV11-2 combines with J gene TRBJ2-5; D remains ambiguous. The CDR3 covers 13 residues. Trimming took 2 bases from V and 1 from J, leaving 5 bases between them. In germline, CDR1 is SGHAT, CDR2 FQNNGV. The CDR3 DNA is TGTGCCAGCAGCTTAAACTCCCAAGAGACCCAGTACTTC. It encodes CASSLNSQETQYF.

This clonotype was detected many times. J is TRBJ2-7 and V is TRBV29-1, with 9 bases matching TRBD1. The germline CDR1 and CDR2 sequences are SQVTM and ANQGSEA. CDR3 length: 12 amino acids. The J segment lost 0 bases and the V segment lost 8 bases, leaving 2 bases of the junction unmatched. The CDR3 DNA reads TGCAGCCCGGGACAGGGCTCCTACGAGCAGTACTTC. Encoded protein: CSPGQGSYEQYF.

This clonotype was seen a few times. The J gene is TRBJ2-3, the V gene TRBV29-1; TRBD1 aligns across 7 bases. The CDR3 runs to 14 residues. CDR1 SQVTM and CDR2 ANQGSEA come from the germline V gene. J was trimmed by 4 bases and V by 3 bases; bases with no gene match: 7. The CDR3 is CSVDRDSSPDTQYF. The CDR3 DNA sequence: TGCAGCGTTGATAGGGACAGTAGCCCAGATACGCAGTATTTT.

The table lists this clonotype with many counts. The chain combines TRBV7-2 with TRBJ2-3; TRBD2 matches at 11 bases. V lost 1 base and J lost 3; bases outside the gene matches: 6. Germline V CDR1 and CDR2: SGHTA, FQGNSA. This CDR3 has 17 residues. In DNA, the CDR3 is TGTGCCAGCAGCTTAGTGTCAACTAGCGGGGGTACAGATACGCAGTATTTT. Its protein is CASSLVSTSGGTDTQYF.

Turning to this clonotype: This may be a read error, as it is one base from a much larger clone. The DNA of the CDR3 is TGTGCCAGCTGTGGAGGGCGGACCTGCAATGAGCAGTTCTTC. It is translated as CASCGGRTCNEQFF. The gene calls are TRBV12-3 or TRBV12-4 and TRBJ2-1, with D maybe TRBD2 (6 bases). V dropped 8 bases and J dropped 6 bases, with 17 bases sitting between them. The CDR3 has 14 amino acids.

Many counts were recorded for this clonotype. The CDR3 DNA follows: TGTGCCAGCAGCCAACGGAGACAGGGGAGATCCGGGGAGCTGTTTTTT. It yields the protein CASSQRRQGRSGELFF. The rearrangement links TRBV14 to TRBJ2-2, with 8 bases matching TRBD1. In germline, CDR1 is SGHDN, CDR2 FVKESK. The CDR3 covers 16 residues. With V trimmed by 2 bases and J by 6 bases, 8 bases remained unmatched.

Concerning this clonotype: A much larger clone differs by one base, so this may be a read error. This chain links TRBV29-1 with TRBJ2-3, with D uncertain. The V end was cut by 2 bases, the J end by 3 bases, with 9 bases between. Germline lookup yields CDR1 SQVTM and CDR2 ANQGSEA. The CDR3 contains 13 residues. Here the CDR3 reads CSVESTTTDTQYF. The DNA for the CDR3 is TGCAGCGTTGAATCGACGACGACAGATACGCAGTATTTT.

The chain carries TRBV19 and TRBJ2-5; 7 bases match TRBD2. With V trimmed by 3 bases and J by 2 bases, 9 bases remained unmatched. The germline V gene encodes CDR1 LNHDA and CDR2 SQIVND (reference sequence). This CDR3 has 16 amino acids. The CDR3 DNA reads TGTGCCAGTAGTATCGGAACGGGGCGGGGGCAAGAGACCCAGTACTTC. This encodes CASSIGTGRGQETQYF.

This clonotype was seen more than once but under ten times. The V gene is TRBV28, the J gene TRBJ1-3; D call uncertain. This CDR3 contains 15 residues. The V end was cut by 6 bases, the J end by 1 base, with 13 bases between. Germline CDR1 and CDR2: MDHEN and SYDVKM. DNA of the CDR3: TGTGCCAGCAGACCATTCGGACTGTCTGGAAACACCATATATTTT. Translated, it gives CASRPFGLSGNTIYF.

This clonotype was observed many times. The chain couples TRBV11-2 to TRBJ1-2; possible D gene TRBD1, 6 bases. The CDR3 has 16 amino acids. Germline V lookup: CDR1 SGHAT, CDR2 FQNNGV. Trimming took off 4 bases at V and 3 bases at J, with 18 bases between the two ends. As DNA, the CDR3 is TGTGCCAGCAGCTCATCGCCAGGGGAAGGAGACTATGGCTACACCTTC. This encodes CASSSSPGEGDYGYTF. The whole variable domain, remainder taken from reference TRBV11-2 and TRBJ1-2, is EAGVAQSPRYKIIEKRQSVAFWCNPISGHATLYWYQQILGQGPKLLIQFQNNGVVDDSQLPKDRFSAERLKGVDSTLKIQPAKLEDSAVYLCASSSSPGEGDYGYTFGSGTRLTVV.

This clonotype was counted a few times. The chain joins TRBV15 to TRBJ1-1; D is uncertain. This CDR3 has 13 amino acids. CDR1 and CDR2 from the germline V gene are LNHNV and YYDKDF (reference sequence). Trimming took off 3 bases at V and 7 bases at J, with 12 bases between the two ends. The CDR3 here is CATSSEIRSEAFF. CDR3 DNA: TGTGCCACCAGCAGTGAAATCAGAAGTGAAGCTTTCTTT.

In its sample, this clonotype was seen a few times. The V and J genes are TRBV7-9 and TRBJ2-2; D not certain. The CDR3 is 12 residues long. V lost 5 bases and J lost 4, with 5 bases in between. CDR1 and CDR2 from the germline V gene are SEHNR and FQNEAQ (reference sequence). DNA for the CDR3: TGTGCCAGCAGCCTAACCACCGGGGAGCTGTTTTTT. It specifies CASSLTTGELFF.

This clonotype was detected ten times or more. This rearrangement joins TRBV6-6 to TRBJ2-5, with TRBD1 as a possible D gene (5 bases). The germline V and J ends were trimmed by 5 bases and 8 bases, with 18 bases remaining between them. Germline V gene lookup returns CDR1 MNHNY and CDR2 SVGAGI (reference sequence). This CDR3 region has 14 residues. The CDR3 bases are TGTGCCAGCAGTCACTGGCCCCTAGGGGTTACCCAGTACTTC. It translates to CASSHWPLGVTQYF.